The sequence of this TCR beta chain was determined in a study of cytomegalovirus exposure and HLA in healthy donors. Broader study findings: The authors enumerated 150 to 200 TCR beta chains as linked to cytomegalovirus. Rarity held for most TCR sequences, but there were some public TCRs that occurred in many donors. A subsequent analysis found that TCR clusters from the first cohort also tended to co-occur in the 130 or so validation repertoires, with about 95% of cluster scores above 0.

This table comes from immunoSEQ multiplex PCR, and its TCRdb copy is limited to in-frame clones, with some not included. Among 140,000 or so clones listed, about 87% were seen once. Turning to this clone: Its antigen is not identified.

With V trimmed by 1 base and J by 5 bases, 7 bases remained unmatched. This CDR3 contains 15 residues. From germline, CDR1 is SGHRS and CDR2 YFSETQ. The sequenced material came from PBMCs. The chain uses TRBV5-1 and TRBJ1-1, with 8 bases matching TRBD1. This TCR was sampled from a woman in her twenties or thirties in good health and CMV-seropositive. Here the CDR3 DNA reads TGCGCCAGCAGCTTGTCCGGACAGGGAGGGACTGAAGCTTTCTTT. Protein: CASSLSGQGGTEAFF.